This T cell receptor (beta chain) was recovered during a study of T cells in localized non-small cell lung cancer. The protocol was immunoSEQ multiplex PCR, while the TCRdb copy is restricted to in-frame clones and leaves out a portion. The data show 30,000 to 40,000 clones, with around 79% seen just once and roughly a sixth held by the top ten. The table lists this clone with a few counts. The sample in question was peripheral blood, obtained before any cancer treatment. The clonotype originates from a male donor at least 60 years old with stage III squamous cell lung carcinoma.

The CDR3 here is CASSHDTDTQYF. The DNA of the CDR3 is TGCGCCAGCAGCCACGACACAGATACGCAGTATTTT. The chain uses TRBV4-1 and TRBJ2-3; no reliable D call. V was shortened by 3 bases and J by 2 bases, with 3 bases between the two germline ends. Germline-derived CDR1 and CDR2 are MGHRA and YSYEKL. This CDR3 comprises 12 residues.